This is a list of T cell receptor beta chains from one sample in a study of response to subunit inactivated influenza vaccine. TCRdb ran MiXCR on the RT-PCR reads and lists one entry per CDR3 protein. Of hundreds of thousands of distinct CDR3 sequences in the sample, approximately 11% are singletons; the top ten hold around 10%. The same sample was also studied in work on T cells expressing NK-cell markers.

Sample: PBMCs from blood, taken on the day of vaccination. All receptors derive from a man aged 50 to 59 who received an inactivated influenza vaccine. Each CDR3 is given with its conserved first and last residue.

J gene	V gene	CDR3 protein
TRBJ2-1	TRBV2	CASSTSGGSPEGFF
TRBJ2-7	TRBV27	CASSPSWGRVRYEQYF
TRBJ2-3	TRBV28	CASSRRDPQDTQYF
TRBJ2-3	TRBV5-1	CASSRTRPSTDTQYF
TRBJ2-1	TRBV18	CASSPRMPDRQNNEQFF
TRBJ1-5	TRBV7-9	CASNPGGAPQPQHF
TRBJ1-4	TRBV28	CASWGNEKLFF
TRBJ2-1	TRBV20-1	CSARDRDRSYNEQFF
TRBJ2-5	TRBV3-1	CASSRGDRGRYPLQETQYF
TRBJ2-1	TRBV2	CASSELAGTYNEQFF
TRBJ2-3	TRBV11-2	CASSLGLYSGRARDTQYF
TRBJ1-3	TRBV29-1	CSVRGLSGNTIYF
TRBJ2-7	TRBV12-3/TRBV12-4	CASSHSRLPSYEQYF
TRBJ2-1	TRBV7-2	CASSFMGRSIEQFF
TRBJ2-2	TRBV5-1	CASSSRGDTGELFF
TRBJ2-2	TRBV2	CASGRDRGRSTGELFF
TRBJ2-2	TRBV6-1	CASSQKDRGRVTGELFF
TRBJ1-1	TRBV5-1	CASSLAGTPMNTEAFF
TRBJ2-3	TRBV28	CASSLYPSGGLADTQYF
TRBJ1-5	TRBV7-6	CASSLGVSPSNQPQHF
TRBJ2-7	TRBV5-4	CASSLVASGGSYEQYF
TRBJ1-4	TRBV4-3	CASSQDRGSEGEKLFF
TRBJ2-1	TRBV7-2	CASSPYGQGGNEQFF
TRBJ2-7	TRBV28	CASSLLGQRGEQYF
TRBJ2-3	TRBV7-8	CASSSQGQPPDTQYF
TRBJ2-5	TRBV7-6	CASSRLGRLETQYF
TRBJ2-7	TRBV2	CASSDLLYEQYF
TRBJ2-5	TRBV24-1	CATSDRQKETQYF
TRBJ2-6	TRBV5-1	CASSREQGITGANVLTF
TRBJ1-1	TRBV20-1	CSARKMNTEAFF
TRBJ2-3	TRBV5-5	CASSFSGGRRNTDTQYF
TRBJ1-2	TRBV2	CASSEGEGRTF
TRBJ2-7	TRBV6-1	CASSEQAFYEQYF
TRBJ1-4	TRBV29-1	CSATLGQGGEKLFF
TRBJ2-7	TRBV6-2/TRBV6-3	CASSARGGTYEQYF
TRBJ2-7	TRBV7-2	CASSYRGQLYEQYF
TRBJ2-1	TRBV5-6	CASSSILAGGYNEQFF
TRBJ2-2	TRBV9	CASSVNAGELFF
TRBJ1-1	TRBV5-5	CASSLGFGGEAFF
TRBJ1-5	TRBV5-5	CASSSGIWHDNQPQHF
TRBJ2-1	TRBV6-6	CATSGGSRNEQFF
TRBJ2-1	TRBV9	CASSVSSGRAWNEQFF
TRBJ2-7	TRBV15	CATSSVRGEQYF
TRBJ1-1	TRBV10-3	CAIASGMNTEAFF
TRBJ2-2	TRBV7-2	CASSPAGTTNTGELFF
TRBJ2-3	TRBV7-2	CASRIGAGGPDTQYF